One T cell receptor beta chain is described in this entry. Investigators reverse transcribed all isolated RNA, so they sequenced expressed TCRB transcripts. Data came from immunoSEQ multiplex PCR; TCRdb stores just in-frame clones and leaves some out. The sample gives hundreds of thousands of clones, 25% to 35% of which show up once; 0.06% to 0.07% is in the top ten. This sample is drawn from a study of beta chain features in type 1 diabetes. The CDR3 loop spans 13 amino acids. Trimming removed 7 bases at V and 0 bases at J, with 8 bases between. CDR1 and CDR2 (germline): LNHDA, SQIVND (reference sequence).

The receptor was isolated from a man aged 18-30 years in good health. The sequencing sample was made of naive CD4+ T cells from blood. The V gene is TRBV19, the J gene TRBJ2-3; no clear D gene. The DNA of the CDR3 is TGTGCCAGTACTTCGACTAGCACAGATACGCAGTATTTT. Translated: CASTSTSTDTQYF.